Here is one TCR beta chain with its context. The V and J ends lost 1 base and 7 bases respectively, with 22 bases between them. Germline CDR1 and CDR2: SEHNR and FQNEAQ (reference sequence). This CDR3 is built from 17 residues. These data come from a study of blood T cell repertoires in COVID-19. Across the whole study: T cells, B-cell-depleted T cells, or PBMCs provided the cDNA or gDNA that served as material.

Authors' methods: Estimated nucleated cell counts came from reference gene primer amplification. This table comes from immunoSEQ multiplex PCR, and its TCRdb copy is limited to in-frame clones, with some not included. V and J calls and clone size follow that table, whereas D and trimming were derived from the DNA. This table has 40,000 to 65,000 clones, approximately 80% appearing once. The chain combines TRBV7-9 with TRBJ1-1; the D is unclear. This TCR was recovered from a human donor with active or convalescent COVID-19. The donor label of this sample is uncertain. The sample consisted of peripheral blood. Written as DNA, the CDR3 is TGTGCCAGCAGCTTAGGAACGGTGGGGAGAGTAGAGCGTGAAGCTTTCTTT. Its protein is CASSLGTVGRVEREAFF.